This T cell receptor (beta chain) was captured in a study of blood T cell repertoires in COVID-19. Profiled with immunoSEQ multiplex PCR; TCRdb holds only in-frame clones, not every one. The sample comprises roughly 84,000 clones, around three quarters of which are singletons, and roughly 4.2% rests with the top ten. This receptor was obtained from a woman aged 45-65 years with acute or convalescent COVID-19. The sequenced sample was peripheral blood.

The CDR3 region has the DNA TGTGCCAGCAGTCTCAGACAACAGGGGGGAGACACAGATACGCAGTATTTT. Amino acid sequence: CASSLRQQGGDTDTQYF. This rearrangement joins TRBV27 to TRBJ2-3; 8 nucleotides match TRBD1. The CDR3 is 17 amino acids. CDR1 MNHEY and CDR2 SMNVEV come from the germline V gene (reference sequence). V shed 5 bases and J 2 bases; nucleotides not matched to a gene: 12.